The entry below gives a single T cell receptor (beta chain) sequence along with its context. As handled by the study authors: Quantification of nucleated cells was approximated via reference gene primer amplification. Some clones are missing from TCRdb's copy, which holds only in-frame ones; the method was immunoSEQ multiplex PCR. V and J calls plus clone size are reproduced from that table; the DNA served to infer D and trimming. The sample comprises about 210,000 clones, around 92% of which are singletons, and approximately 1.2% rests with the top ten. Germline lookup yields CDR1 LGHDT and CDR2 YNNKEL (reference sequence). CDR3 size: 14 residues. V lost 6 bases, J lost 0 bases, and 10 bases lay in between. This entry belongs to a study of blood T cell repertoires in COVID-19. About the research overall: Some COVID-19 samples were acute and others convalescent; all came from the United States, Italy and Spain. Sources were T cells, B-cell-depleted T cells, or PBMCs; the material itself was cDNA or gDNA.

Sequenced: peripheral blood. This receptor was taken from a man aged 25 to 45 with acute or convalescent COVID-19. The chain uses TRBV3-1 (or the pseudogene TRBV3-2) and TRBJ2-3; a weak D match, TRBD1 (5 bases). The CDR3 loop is CASRARQSTDTQYF. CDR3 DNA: TGTGCCAGCAGGGCGCGACAGAGCACAGATACGCAGTATTTT.